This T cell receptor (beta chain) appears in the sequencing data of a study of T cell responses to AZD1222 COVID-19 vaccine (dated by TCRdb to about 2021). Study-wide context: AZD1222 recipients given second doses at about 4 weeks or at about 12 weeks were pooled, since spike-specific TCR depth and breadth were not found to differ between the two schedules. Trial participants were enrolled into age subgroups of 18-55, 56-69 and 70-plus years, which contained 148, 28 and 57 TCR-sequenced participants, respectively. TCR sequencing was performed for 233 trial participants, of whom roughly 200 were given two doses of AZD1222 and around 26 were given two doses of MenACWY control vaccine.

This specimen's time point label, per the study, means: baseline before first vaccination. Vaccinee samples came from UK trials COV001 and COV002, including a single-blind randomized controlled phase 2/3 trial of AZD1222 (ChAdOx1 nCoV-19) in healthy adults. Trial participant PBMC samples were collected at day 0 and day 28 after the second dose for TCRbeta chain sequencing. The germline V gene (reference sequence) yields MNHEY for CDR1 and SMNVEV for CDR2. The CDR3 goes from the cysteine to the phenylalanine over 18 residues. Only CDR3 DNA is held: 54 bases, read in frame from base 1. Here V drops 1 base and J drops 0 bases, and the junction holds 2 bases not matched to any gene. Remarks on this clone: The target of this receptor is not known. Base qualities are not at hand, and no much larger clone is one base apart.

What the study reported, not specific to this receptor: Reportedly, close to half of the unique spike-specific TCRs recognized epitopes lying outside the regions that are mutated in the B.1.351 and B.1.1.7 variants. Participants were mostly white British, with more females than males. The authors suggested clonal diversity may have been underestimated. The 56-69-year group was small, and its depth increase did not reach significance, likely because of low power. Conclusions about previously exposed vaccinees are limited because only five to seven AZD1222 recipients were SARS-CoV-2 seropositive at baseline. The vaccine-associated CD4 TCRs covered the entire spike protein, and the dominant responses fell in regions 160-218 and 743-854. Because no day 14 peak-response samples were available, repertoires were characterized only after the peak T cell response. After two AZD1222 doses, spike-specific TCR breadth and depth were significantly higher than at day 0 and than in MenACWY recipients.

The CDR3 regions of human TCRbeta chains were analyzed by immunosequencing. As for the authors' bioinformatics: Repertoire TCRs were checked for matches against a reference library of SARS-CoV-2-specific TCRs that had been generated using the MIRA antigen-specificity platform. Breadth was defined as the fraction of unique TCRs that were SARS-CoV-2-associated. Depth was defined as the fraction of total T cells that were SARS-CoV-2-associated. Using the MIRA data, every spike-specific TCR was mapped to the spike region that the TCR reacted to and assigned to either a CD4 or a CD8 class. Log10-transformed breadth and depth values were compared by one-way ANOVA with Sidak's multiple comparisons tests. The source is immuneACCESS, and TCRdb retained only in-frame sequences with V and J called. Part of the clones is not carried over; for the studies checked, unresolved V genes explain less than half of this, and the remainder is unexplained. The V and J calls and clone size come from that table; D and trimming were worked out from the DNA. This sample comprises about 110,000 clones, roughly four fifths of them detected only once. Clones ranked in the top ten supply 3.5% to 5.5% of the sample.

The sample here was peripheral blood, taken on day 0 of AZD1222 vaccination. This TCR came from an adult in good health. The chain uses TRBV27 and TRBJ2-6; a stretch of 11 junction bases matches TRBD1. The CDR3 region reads CASSLWGTGGSGANVLTF. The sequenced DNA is TGTGCCAGCAGTTTATGGGGGACAGGGGGCTCTGGGGCCAACGTCCTGACTTTC.